These 3 T cell receptor beta chains came from one sample sequenced in a study of cytomegalovirus exposure and HLA in healthy donors. Primers included in the PCR were 60 Vbeta and 13 Jbeta primers. Sequenced by immunoSEQ multiplex PCR; TCRdb stores in-frame clones only, minus some. The table lists 150,000 to 200,000 clones, roughly 85% of them singletons. The source material was PBMCs. These receptors originate from a boy younger than 10 in good health and CMV-seronegative.

This chain connects TRBV5-1 to TRBJ2-7; a weak D match, TRBD2 (5 bases). CDR1 and CDR2 from the germline V gene are SGHRS and YFSETQ. Deletions cut 0 bases from V and 4 bases from J, with 8 bases between. This CDR3 is built from 13 residues. The CDR3 loop is CASSLDGNYEQYV. DNA of the CDR3: TGCGCCAGCAGCTTGGACGGGAATTACGAGCAGTACGTC.

This rearrangement joins TRBV28 to TRBJ2-3; 8 nucleotides agree with TRBD1. This CDR3 has 13 amino acids. Per germline, CDR1 MDHEN and CDR2 SYDVKM. Losses at the gene ends were 8 bases for V and 7 bases for J; bases not matched to a gene: 8. In nucleotides, the CDR3 is TGTGCCAGCCTCCGACAGGGGCGAAATACGCAGTATTTT. It yields the protein CASLRQGRNTQYF.

V and J are TRBV11-2 and TRBJ1-2; D gene unclear. V was clipped by 5 bases and J by 4 bases, with 17 bases between them. This CDR3 has 15 residues. In germline, CDR1 is SGHAT, CDR2 FQNNGV. Written as DNA, the CDR3 is TGTGCCAGCAGCCCTGGGTCATCCGGGTTCTATGGCTACACCTTC. Amino acids: CASSPGSSGFYGYTF.